This TCR beta chain was obtained from a study of tumor-infiltrating lymphocytes in glioblastoma multiforme. General study results and limits: No surface-marker sorting into functional T cell subtypes was done.

TCR beta libraries were built from RNA through three nested multiplex PCR rounds using modified ARM-PCR. Using its own MiXCR run on the multiplex PCR reads, TCRdb lists one record per CDR3 protein. Of 15,000 or so distinct CDR3 sequences listed, 73% are singletons. The CDR3 is 15 amino acids. Germline V gene data show CDR1 as SGHAT and CDR2 as FQNNGV. Losses at the gene ends were 1 base for V and 1 base for J; bases not matched to a gene: 3. Concerning this clonotype: Its antigen is unknown.

The gene calls are TRBV11-2 and TRBJ1-1, with TRBD1 identical over 7 bases. Sequenced: brain tumor tissue. The receptor was isolated from a male donor with glioblastoma. The CDR3 DNA follows: TGTGCCAGCAGCTTAGGACAGGGAAGGAACACTGAAGCTTTCTTT. Amino acid sequence: CASSLGQGRNTEAFF.